Detailed here is one T cell receptor beta chain. Antigen specificity is unknown. The data originate from a study of T cell responses to AZD1222 COVID-19 vaccine. Broader study findings: Clonal diversity may have been underestimated, and the donors were mostly white British, with more females than males. With two AZD1222 doses given, Spike-specific TCR breadth and depth both rose.

The method was immunoSEQ multiplex PCR; TCRdb's version includes in-frame clones alone and lacks a portion of them. This sample has roughly 110,000 clones, with roughly 88% found just once. The CDR3 is 15 amino acids. The V end was cut by 2 bases, the J end by 4 bases, with 15 bases between. Germline CDR1 is MNHEY and CDR2 is SVGEGT. The clonotype was recovered from an adult who received the AZD1222 COVID-19 vaccine. Sequencing was performed on peripheral blood, taken 28 days after the second AZD1222 dose. The chain employs TRBV6-2 or TRBV6-3 and TRBJ2-7, with a weak D call TRBD2 (6 bases). The CDR3 nucleotides read TGTGCCAGCAGTTACCCTGGGACTTTCCGGTACGAGCAGTACTTC. It translates to CASSYPGTFRYEQYF.